A single sample gave rise to the 29 T cell receptor beta chains below, sequenced in a study of shared clonotypes between healthy human individuals (dated by TCRdb to about 2020). The library was built by means of the immunoSEQ multiplex PCR assay. In TCRdb, the immuneACCESS table is reduced to in-frame sequences with V and J assigned. These tables do not hold every clone; where another copy was compared, an unresolved V gene accounts for under half, and the others remain unexplained. Across this sample there are 950,000 to 1,200,000 clones, with approximately 77% seen only once. Almost 0.9% of the sample rests with the top ten. Sequenced sample: memory CD4+ T cells from PBMCs. The cell subset or site label on this specimen signifies: CD45RA-negative fraction. The source is a man aged 18 to 29 in good health. Some clones in this sample may be carry-over from other donors' samples.

This chain uses TRBV6-1 with TRBJ1-5; 7 bases line up with TRBD1. CDR1 is MNHNS, CDR2 SASEGT, per germline. Germline trimming cut 1 base from V and 0 bases from J; bases unmatched to any gene: 6. The CDR3 totals 17 residues. The CDR3 is CASSEGQGAYSNQPQHF. CDR3 nucleotides: TGTGCCAGCAGTGAAGGACAGGGAGCTTATAGCAATCAGCCCCAGCATTTT.

In this sample, this clone turned up a few times. The CDR3 DNA reads TGTGCCAGCACCCCCGGAGGTCTCGGAGAGCAGTTCTTC. Its protein product is CASTPGGLGEQFF. The chain joins TRBV9 to TRBJ2-1, with D tentatively TRBD2 (5 bases). In germline, CDR1 is SGDLS, CDR2 YYNGEE. The V gene lost 6 bases and the J gene lost 10 bases, with 17 bases spanning the gap. The CDR3 runs to 13 residues.

The chain employs TRBV6-5 and TRBJ2-6; D uncertain. The CDR3 is 15 residues long. In germline, CDR1 is MNHEY, CDR2 SVGAGI. The V gene lost 4 bases and the J gene lost 2 bases, with 9 bases spanning the gap. CDR3 bases: TGTGCCAGCAGTTTGACTGCCCCTGGGGCCAACGTCCTGACTTTC. It specifies CASSLTAPGANVLTF.

The J gene is TRBJ2-1, the V gene TRBV2; D is ambiguous. The CDR3 contains 14 residues. Trimming left V 6 bases short and J 0 bases short, with 9 bases between. Germline CDR1 and CDR2: SNHLY and FYNNEI. The CDR3 coding sequence is TGTGCCAGCAGACCAGCGAGCTCCTACAATGAGCAGTTCTTC. It specifies CASRPASSYNEQFF.

The rearrangement joins TRBV5-4 to TRBJ2-1, with 7 nucleotides matching TRBD2. The J segment lost 7 bases and the V segment lost 4 bases, leaving 17 bases of the junction unmatched. The CDR3 contains 17 residues. Germline V lookup: CDR1 SGHNT, CDR2 YYREEE (reference sequence). This CDR3 reads CASSLPGMGGFGNEQFF. CDR3 coding DNA: TGTGCCAGCAGCCTACCCGGAATGGGAGGGTTTGGTAATGAGCAGTTCTTC.

The V gene is TRBV28, the J gene TRBJ1-2; possibly TRBD1 for D (6 bases). CDR1 and CDR2 from the germline V gene are MDHEN and SYDVKM. The CDR3 has 15 amino acids. V was cut by 1 base and J by 8 bases, with 17 bases left in between. The CDR3: CASSLFGRGGRGYTF. The CDR3 DNA reads as TGTGCCAGCAGTTTATTTGGCAGGGGAGGCAGAGGCTACACCTTC.

A few counts support this clone. Given a far larger clone just one base away, this is likely a sequencing read error. V and J are TRBV21-1 and TRBJ1-2; no check of the table's D call, TRBD1, against the DNA was made. TRBV21-1 is a pseudogene locus. CDR3 length equals 11 residues. CDR3 bases: TGTGCCAGCGTGACAGGGGGGAGTGAGACCTTC. Translation gives CASVTGGSETF.

The genes are TRBV7-9 and TRBJ1-4; D call uncertain. This CDR3 has 14 amino acids. V lost 6 bases, J lost 4 bases, and 12 bases lay in between. CDR1 is SEHNR and CDR2 is FQNEAQ in the germline V gene (reference sequence). CDR3 DNA: TGTGCCAGCAGTCCGGACCTTCATAATGAAAAACTGTTTTTT. Amino acid sequence: CASSPDLHNEKLFF.

This rearrangement joins TRBV30 to TRBJ1-3, with D possibly matching TRBD1 (6 bases). The V and J ends lost 0 bases and 2 bases respectively, with 8 bases between them. CDR3 length: 14 amino acids. The germline V gene encodes CDR1 GTSNPN and CDR2 SVGIG (reference sequence). The CDR3 nucleotides are TGTGCCTGGAGTGTAAAGGGGGCTGGAAACACCATATATTTT. This gives the protein CAWSVKGAGNTIYF. Full variable domain (missing parts from reference TRBV30 and TRBJ1-3): SQTIHQWPATLVQPVGSPLSLECTVEGTSNPNLYWYRQAAGRGLQLLFYSVGIGQISSEVPQNLSASRPQDRQFILSSKKLLLSDSGFYLCAWSVKGAGNTIYFGEGSWLTVV.

This rearrangement joins TRBV5-1 to TRBJ1-1; D possibly corresponds to TRBD1 (6 bases). Between the trimmed V and J ends, which lost 3 bases and 1 base, there was a span of 13 bases. This CDR3 is 15 amino acids long. In germline, CDR1 is SGHRS, CDR2 YFSETQ. As DNA, the CDR3 is TGCGCCAGCAGCTCCAGACAGGTCCGGAACACTGAAGCTTTCTTT. Its protein product is CASSSRQVRNTEAFF.

The V and J genes are TRBV11-2 and TRBJ2-5, with no clear D. Trimming cost V 5 bases and J 2 bases, with 6 bases left between them. From germline, CDR1 is SGHAT and CDR2 FQNNGV. The CDR3 loop spans 12 amino acids. The CDR3 region is CASSVQQETQYF. The CDR3 nucleotides read TGTGCCAGCAGCGTACAGCAAGAGACCCAGTACTTC.

This sequence joins TRBV6-1 and TRBJ1-1, with D hard to call. This CDR3 is built from 13 residues. V was trimmed by 3 bases and J by 3 bases, leaving 8 bases between them. Germline-derived CDR1 and CDR2 are MNHNS and SASEGT. CDR3 bases: TGTGCCAGCAGTGACGGCAGATACACTGAAGCTTTCTTT. It codes for CASSDGRYTEAFF.

The sample holds a few counts of this clone. This chain joins TRBV7-9 and TRBJ2-6; 10 bases line up with TRBD1. Looked up from germline, CDR1 is SEHNR and CDR2 is FQNEAQ (reference sequence). The V gene end was trimmed by 1 base and the J gene end by 4 bases; junction bases not matched to a gene: 4. This CDR3 contains 17 residues. CDR3 in amino acids: CASSLEGTGDGANVLTF. The CDR3 coding sequence is TGTGCCAGCAGCTTAGAAGGGACAGGGGACGGGGCCAACGTCCTGACTTTC.

This clone was detected a few times. The rearrangement links TRBV6-4 to TRBJ1-1; a weak D match, TRBD1 (6 bases). Trimming shortened V by 7 bases and J by 3 bases, and 24 bases separated the two germline ends. CDR3 length: 17 residues. Germline V gene sequence: CDR1 MRHNA, CDR2 SNTAGT. The DNA of the CDR3 is TGTGCCAGCATCCCGACGGTGGTCAGGGGATGGCACACTGAAGCTTTCTTT. This gives the protein CASIPTVVRGWHTEAFF.

This chain links TRBV28 with TRBJ2-3; D is perhaps TRBD2 (6 bases). The V gene's germline CDR1 is MDHEN and CDR2 SYDVKM. The CDR3 covers 15 residues. With 2 bases removed from V and 3 bases from J, the gap between germline ends came to 12 bases. The CDR3, as DNA: TGTGCCAGCAGTTTACCCGGGAGTAGGACAGATACGCAGTATTTT. Its protein is CASSLPGSRTDTQYF.

The chain links TRBV19 to TRBJ1-2; tentatively, D is TRBD1 (6 bases). Between the trimmed V and J ends, which lost 5 bases and 4 bases, there was a span of 20 bases. Germline V gene data show CDR1 as LNHDA and CDR2 as SQIVND (reference sequence). CDR3 length: 16 residues. In DNA form, the CDR3 reads TGTGCCAGTAGTCCGAGGTCGGGGGGCCGCGGCTATGGCTACACCTTC. It yields the protein CASSPRSGGRGYGYTF.

This chain connects TRBV7-2 to TRBJ2-3; perhaps TRBD1 as D (6 bases). CDR1 SGHTA and CDR2 FQGNSA come from the germline V gene. V dropped 5 bases and J dropped 3 bases, with 12 bases sitting between them. The CDR3 covers 14 residues. The CDR3 DNA is TGTGCCAGCAGCCAGGGGTTACCGACAGATACGCAGTATTTT. Translating gives CASSQGLPTDTQYF.

The chain carries TRBV4-3 and TRBJ1-4; D possibly corresponds to TRBD1 (6 bases). Trimming shortened V by 0 bases and J by 7 bases, and 12 bases separated the two germline ends. In germline, CDR1 is LGHNA, CDR2 YSLEER. This CDR3 has 15 residues. The CDR3 coding sequence is TGCGCCAGCAGCCAAGAGGGTGGGGGCACTGAAAAACTGTTTTTT. The encoded protein is CASSQEGGGTEKLFF.

On this clone itself: A single base separates this from a much larger clone, so it may be a read error. The chain links TRBV6-1 to TRBJ1-1; D is undetermined. The CDR3 extends over 14 amino acids. Between the trimmed V and J ends, which lost 1 base and 0 bases, there was a span of 6 bases. Germline-derived CDR1 and CDR2 are MNHNS and SASEGT. The CDR3 region has the DNA TGTGCCAGCAGTGAAGGGACGGTGAACACTGAAGCTTTCTTT. Translated, it gives CASSEGTVNTEAFF.

The chain carries TRBV30 and TRBJ1-1; 7 positions match TRBD1. This CDR3 has 13 residues. Germline V lookup: CDR1 GTSNPN, CDR2 SVGIG (reference sequence). V was pared by 4 bases and J by 1 base, with 3 bases of the junction left unmatched. This chain's CDR3 is CAWTRQGNTEAFF. The CDR3 DNA is TGTGCCTGGACGAGACAGGGGAACACTGAAGCTTTCTTT.

The chain carries TRBV30 and TRBJ2-4; 10 bases fit TRBD2. Germline CDR1 and CDR2: GTSNPN and SVGIG (reference sequence). The CDR3 spans 14 residues. V shed 8 bases, J shed 9 bases, and the junction held 13 bases outside the gene matches. The CDR3 protein is CARGLAGGGGIQYF. As DNA, the CDR3 is TGTGCCAGAGGTTTAGCGGGAGGAGGCGGCATTCAGTACTTC.

This chain uses TRBV5-3 with TRBJ2-5; TRBD1 is a possible D gene (6 bases). TRBV5-3 is reported as an ORF; its role is uncertain. V was cut by 8 bases and J by 1 base, with 15 bases left in between. The CDR3 runs to 14 residues. Here the CDR3 reads CASSLNRVQETQYF. CDR3 bases: TGTGCCAGCAGCCTAAACAGGGTCCAAGAGACCCAGTACTTC.

This clone came up a few times. The chain joins TRBV19 to TRBJ1-5, with D maybe TRBD1 (6 bases). Germline CDR1 is LNHDA and CDR2 is SQIVND (reference sequence). CDR3 length equals 17 residues. V was cut by 7 bases and J by 2 bases, with 21 bases left in between. CDR3 nucleotides: TGTGCCAGTACCCTTACAACGTCGACAGGACGCAATCAGCCCCAGCATTTT. Translating gives CASTLTTSTGRNQPQHF.

This sequence joins TRBV28 and TRBJ1-2; D possibly corresponds to TRBD1 (6 bases). The CDR3 has 16 residues. V lost 6 bases and J lost 1, with 18 bases in between. The V gene's germline CDR1 is MDHEN and CDR2 SYDVKM. The CDR3 region is CASSEGGTASNYGYTF. The CDR3 nucleotides are TGTGCCAGCAGCGAAGGGGGGACCGCGAGTAACTATGGCTACACCTTC.

This clone was recorded only once. V and J are TRBV27 and TRBJ2-1; no reliable D call. The ends were cut back, 2 bases at V and 2 bases at J, with 10 bases in the middle. Looked up from germline, CDR1 is MNHEY and CDR2 is SMNVEV (reference sequence). This CDR3 region has 15 residues. CDR3 coding DNA: TGTGCCAGCAGTTTAAAGGTGGTAACCTACAATGAGCAGTTCTTC. It translates to CASSLKVVTYNEQFF.

The gene calls are TRBV10-1 and TRBJ1-1, with 7 positions matching TRBD1. Looked up from germline, CDR1 is WNHNN and CDR2 is SYGVQD (reference sequence). This CDR3 comprises 14 residues. V was pared by 7 bases and J by 1 base, with 6 bases of the junction left unmatched. The CDR3 here is CASTGGEENTEAFF. As DNA, the CDR3 is TGCGCCAGCACAGGGGGGGAGGAGAACACTGAAGCTTTCTTT.

Comments on this clone: A read error is possible here, since a much larger clone lies one base away. This chain joins TRBV5-1 and TRBJ2-2, with D unclear. The V gene lost 0 bases and the J gene lost 6 bases, with 15 bases spanning the gap. The CDR3 totals 16 residues. Per germline, CDR1 SGHRS and CDR2 YFSETQ. CDR3 sequence reads: CASSLVAWRLAGELFF. In nucleotides, the CDR3 is TGCGCCAGCAGCTTGGTGGCATGGAGACTGGCCGGGGAGCTGTTTTTT. Looking up the rest from reference TRBV5-1 and TRBJ2-2 gives the full variable domain: KAGVTQTPRYLIKTRGQQVTLSCSPISGHRSVSWYQQTPGQGLQFLFEYFSETQRNKGNFPGRFSGRQFSNSRSEMNVSTLELGDSALYLCASSLVAWRLAGELFFGEGSRLTVL.

There are many counts of this clone. The chain's CDR3 is CASSGAAGGGSGANVLTF. The DNA for the CDR3 is TGTGCCAGCAGTGGGGCGGCAGGGGGAGGCTCTGGGGCCAACGTCCTGACTTTC. The chain links TRBV6-4 to TRBJ2-6; a possible D gene is TRBD1 (7 bases). There are 18 residues in the CDR3. CDR1 and CDR2 (germline): MRHNA, SNTAGT. V was cut by 4 bases and J by 0 bases, with 16 bases left in between.

The chain joins TRBV5-1 to TRBJ1-5; D gene ambiguous. Between the trimmed V and J ends, which lost 5 bases and 2 bases, there was a span of 8 bases. There are 13 residues in the CDR3. Germline-derived CDR1 and CDR2 are SGHRS and YFSETQ. This CDR3 reads CASSDGGNQPQHF. In DNA, the CDR3 is TGCGCCAGCAGTGATGGGGGCAATCAGCCCCAGCATTTT.